This T cell receptor beta chain was sequenced during a study of patients and donors after allogeneic stem cell transplantation. V shed 4 bases, J shed 7 bases, and the junction held 10 bases outside the gene matches. Germline-derived CDR1 and CDR2 are SGDLS and YYNGEE. There are 14 residues in the CDR3. TCRdb fed the RT-PCR reads into MiXCR, producing one record per CDR3 protein. The sample records over 200,000 distinct CDR3 sequences, less than 50% being singletons. The sample was blood, either unsorted or a sorted T cell fraction (not recorded which). The rearrangement uses TRBV9 and TRBJ1-2, with 7 bases matching TRBD1. This clonotype was sampled from a human donor who was either an allogeneic HSCT recipient or a stem cell or donor lymphocyte infusion donor (not recorded which). It is not recorded whose cells these are; they may come from a transplant donor. CDR3 nucleotides: TGTGCCAGCAGCCGACAGGGAGGGACGGTTGGCTACACCTTC. This translates into CASSRQGGTVGYTF.